These 30 T cell receptor beta chains were sequenced from one sample in a study of cytomegalovirus exposure and HLA in healthy donors. Researchers ran the PCR with 60 Vbeta and 13 Jbeta primers. Produced via immunoSEQ multiplex PCR; TCRdb's table is partial and in-frame only. The sample includes 100,000 to 150,000 clones, about 80% of them seen just once. Sequencing was performed on PBMCs. These receptor sequences come from a man aged 25-40 years in good health and CMV-seronegative.

The V gene is TRBV11-2, the J gene TRBJ1-2; tentatively, D is TRBD1 (6 bases). This CDR3 region has 13 residues. Germline-derived CDR1 and CDR2 are SGHAT and FQNNGV. V lost 5 bases, J lost 3 bases, and 10 bases lay in between. CDR3 in amino acids: CASSRRQDYGYTF. CDR3 nucleotides: TGTGCCAGCAGCAGACGACAGGACTATGGCTACACCTTC.

The chain is built from TRBV4-1 and TRBJ2-3; D may be TRBD2 (6 bases). This CDR3 region has 15 residues. V was pared by 1 base and J by 1 base, with 9 bases between. The germline CDR1 and CDR2 sequences are MGHRA and YSYEKL. This CDR3 reads CASSQVVAGTDTQYF. DNA for the CDR3: TGCGCCAGCAGCCAAGTGGTAGCGGGCACAGATACGCAGTATTTT.

The chain combines TRBV2 with TRBJ2-2, with 7 bases aligning to TRBD2. The CDR3 sequence is 17 residues long. V lost 7 bases, J lost 3 bases, and 14 bases stayed unmatched. Germline CDR1 SNHLY, CDR2 FYNNEI. The CDR3 nucleotides are TGTGCCAGCAATGGACAAATCGGGAGGTGGGACACCGGGGAGCTGTTTTTT. Residues: CASNGQIGRWDTGELFF.

This chain joins TRBV19 and TRBJ1-1, with TRBD1 matching over 11 bases. There are 14 residues in the CDR3. CDR1 and CDR2 from the germline V gene are LNHDA and SQIVND (reference sequence). Unmatched junction bases numbered 6, after V lost 8 bases and J lost 4 bases. As DNA, the CDR3 is TGTGCCAGTGGCTGGACAGGGGGCGGCACTGAAGCTTTCTTT. This sequence encodes CASGWTGGGTEAFF.

J is TRBJ2-1 and V is TRBV4-1, with D hard to call. The CDR3 has 17 amino acids. Per germline, CDR1 MGHRA and CDR2 YSYEKL. The V gene lost 1 base and the J gene lost 0 bases, with 13 bases spanning the gap. CDR3 in DNA: TGCGCCAGCAGCCAAGGGCTCATGTGGAGCTCCTACAATGAGCAGTTCTTC. It yields the protein CASSQGLMWSSYNEQFF.

The V and J genes are TRBV29-1 and TRBJ1-1; D ambiguous. The CDR3 is 12 amino acids. Germline V CDR1 and CDR2: SQVTM, ANQGSEA. V was cut by 6 bases and J by 5 bases, with 13 bases left in between. The CDR3 sequence: CSVAYGQTEAFF. The DNA for the CDR3 is TGCAGCGTCGCCTATGGGCAAACTGAAGCTTTCTTT.

CDR3 nucleotide sequence: TGTGCCAGCAGCTTAACAGGTAGCATGAACACTGAAGCTTTCTTT. Protein: CASSLTGSMNTEAFF. V gene TRBV7-9 combines with J gene TRBJ1-1; D is possibly TRBD1 (5 bases). The length of the CDR3 is 15 residues. In germline, CDR1 is SEHNR, CDR2 FQNEAQ (reference sequence). Trimming took off 2 bases at V and 0 bases at J, with 10 bases between the two ends.

The chain couples TRBV11-3 to TRBJ2-5; D gene uncertain. V was pared by 7 bases and J by 4 bases, with 13 bases between. Germline lookup yields CDR1 SGHNT and CDR2 YENEEA. There are 13 residues in the CDR3. The CDR3, as DNA: TGTGCCAGCAACAAACAATCCCGAGAGACCCAGTACTTC. The encoded protein is CASNKQSRETQYF.

The chain uses TRBV7-7 and TRBJ2-1; 9 nucleotides line up with TRBD1. V was pared by 4 bases and J by 2 bases, with 6 bases of the junction left unmatched. This CDR3 comprises 16 residues. Per the germline V gene, CDR1 is SSHAT and CDR2 is FNYEAQ (reference sequence). The DNA of the CDR3 is TGTGCCAGCAGCTCGGGGGACAGGGAGACCTACAATGAGCAGTTCTTC. Translating gives CASSSGDRETYNEQFF. Looking up the rest from reference TRBV7-7 and TRBJ2-1 gives the full variable domain: GAGVSQSPRYKVTKRGQDVTLRCDPISSHATLYWYQQALGQGPEFLTYFNYEAQPDKSGLPSDRFSAERPEGSISTLTIQRTEQRDSAMYRCASSSGDRETYNEQFFGPGTRLTVL.

This chain uses TRBV15 with TRBJ2-7; D remains ambiguous. CDR1 and CDR2 (germline): LNHNV, YYDKDF (reference sequence). Trimming shortened V by 0 bases and J by 0 bases, and 9 bases separated the two germline ends. This CDR3 contains 15 residues. The CDR3 DNA follows: TGTGCCACCAGCAGAGATGTAAGGAGCTCCTACGAGCAGTACTTC. It encodes CATSRDVRSSYEQYF. Complete variable domain (other parts from reference TRBV15 and TRBJ2-7): DAMVIQNPRYQVTQFGKPVTLSCSQTLNHNVMYWYQQKSSQAPKLLFHYYDKDFNNEADTPDNFQSRRPNTSFCFLDIRSPGLGDTAMYLCATSRDVRSSYEQYFGPGTRLTVT.

The table lists this clone with a few counts. The chain's CDR3 is CASSFVGRTEAFF. Written as DNA, the CDR3 is TGTGCCAGCAGCTTTGTAGGGAGAACTGAAGCTTTCTTT. The chain couples TRBV5-5 to TRBJ1-1; D gene unclear. The V end lost 2 bases, the J end lost 5 bases, and 10 bases lay between the germline ends. The CDR3 consists of 13 residues. Germline CDR1 and CDR2: SGHKS and YYEKEE (reference sequence).

This clone was picked up a small number of times. V gene TRBV5-4 combines with J gene TRBJ1-1; no firm D call. The V and J ends lost 4 bases and 5 bases respectively, with 15 bases between them. The CDR3 sequence is 14 residues long. The germline CDR1 and CDR2 sequences are SGHNT and YYREEE (reference sequence). CDR3 bases: TGTGCCAGCAGCCCCGTGTCGGGATTGACTGAAGCTTTCTTT. Amino acid sequence: CASSPVSGLTEAFF.

On this clone: One end of the junction fails to match germline, which may point to a read error. This chain links TRBV5-6 with TRBJ1-1, with D unclear. CDR1 and CDR2 from the germline V gene are SGHDT and YYEEEE. This CDR3 has 14 amino acids. The CDR3 is CASCFRGVNTEAFF. In DNA form, the CDR3 reads TGTGCCAGCTGCTTCCGCGGGGTGAACACTGAAGCTTTCTTT.

This clone is a singleton in its sample. A junction end diverges from the germline sequence, so it may reflect a read error. J is TRBJ1-2 and V is TRBV25-1, with D maybe TRBD1 (6 bases). Germline CDR1 is MGHDK and CDR2 is SYGVNS. This CDR3 contains 16 residues. The CDR3: CASSKGGGIMWDGCTF. The CDR3 coding sequence is TGTGCCAGCAGCAAGGGGGGGGGCATTATGTGGGATGGCTGCACCTTC.

In DNA form, the CDR3 reads TGTGCCAGCAGCTTCTCTTCGAACACTGAAGCTTTCTTT. Amino acid sequence: CASSFSSNTEAFF. The rearrangement links TRBV7-3 to TRBJ1-1; D is undetermined. CDR3 length equals 13 residues. Germline values: CDR1 SGHTA, CDR2 FQGTGA. Trimming took off 3 bases at V and 1 base at J, with 6 bases between the two ends. The complete variable domain, with remaining parts taken from reference TRBV7-3 and TRBJ1-1, reads GAGVSQTPSNKVTEKGKYVELRCDPISGHTALYWYRQSLGQGPEFLIYFQGTGAADDSGLPNDRFFAVRPEGSVSTLKIQRTERGDSAVYLCASSFSSNTEAFFGQGTRLTVV.

This chain connects TRBV6-6 to TRBJ1-2; 8 bases align to TRBD1. The V segment lost 7 bases and the J segment 8 bases; nucleotides outside the gene matches: 12. Germline CDR1 is MNHNY and CDR2 is SVGAGI (reference sequence). This CDR3 is built from 14 residues. CDR3 sequence reads: CASNRGQGMFGYTF. The CDR3 bases are TGTGCCAGCAATAGAGGACAGGGAATGTTCGGCTACACCTTC.

The V gene is TRBV9, the J gene TRBJ1-2; D is possibly TRBD1 (6 bases). CDR3 length: 16 residues. Germline V gene lookup returns CDR1 SGDLS and CDR2 YYNGEE. Trimming pared 1 base from V and 4 bases from J, leaving 17 bases between. The CDR3 sequence: CASSVSLAGVGYGYTF. As DNA, the CDR3 is TGTGCCAGCAGCGTATCTCTAGCAGGGGTTGGCTATGGCTACACCTTC.

The V gene is TRBV19, the J gene TRBJ2-1, with TRBD1 matching 10 bases. This CDR3 has 15 amino acids. V was pared by 9 bases and J by 4 bases, with 9 bases of the junction left unmatched. Germline CDR1 and CDR2: LNHDA and SQIVND (reference sequence). CDR3 sequence (DNA): TGTGCCAGCCAGCCCGGGACAGGGGAATACAATGAGCAGTTCTTC. Translation gives CASQPGTGEYNEQFF.

The chain uses TRBV7-2 and TRBJ2-7; 7 nucleotides align to TRBD1. The CDR3 has 15 amino acids. After removal of 5 bases from V and 5 bases from J, the junction contained 12 bases not matched to a gene. Germline-derived CDR1 and CDR2 are SGHTA and FQGNSA. As DNA, the CDR3 is TGTGCCAGCAGCCAATACGACAGGGATTCCAACGAGCAGTACTTC. This gives the protein CASSQYDRDSNEQYF.

On this clone itself: This same CDR3 is encoded by further DNA sequences in the sample. This chain's CDR3 is CASSFGGSYEQYF. In DNA, the CDR3 is TGCGCCAGCAGCTTCGGGGGATCCTACGAGCAGTACTTC. V and J are TRBV5-1 and TRBJ2-7; tentative D call: TRBD2 (6 bases). CDR1 is SGHRS, CDR2 YFSETQ, per germline. The CDR3 covers 13 residues. Trimming shortened V by 2 bases and J by 1 base, and 7 bases separated the two germline ends.

The rearrangement joins TRBV28 to TRBJ2-7; a weak D match, TRBD1 (5 bases). Deletions cut 7 bases from V and 3 bases from J, with 7 bases between. The CDR3 is 11 residues long. Germline CDR1 is MDHEN and CDR2 is SYDVKM. DNA of the CDR3: TGTGCCAGCACAGACAGCTACGAGCAGTACTTC. Amino acid sequence: CASTDSYEQYF.

V usage is TRBV19 and J usage is TRBJ1-2; D perhaps matches TRBD1 (5 bases). V was cut by 5 bases and J by 2 bases, with 18 bases left in between. This CDR3 is 16 amino acids long. Germline CDR1 reads LNHDA; CDR2 reads SQIVND (reference sequence). The CDR3 DNA reads TGTGCCAGTAGTTGGGGGGGGGTCGATTGGAACTATGGCTACACCTTC. It translates to CASSWGGVDWNYGYTF.

The chain couples TRBV19 to TRBJ1-1; 8 bases agree with TRBD1. The J segment lost 4 bases and the V segment lost 3 bases, leaving 4 bases of the junction unmatched. The CDR3 runs to 14 residues. In germline, CDR1 is LNHDA, CDR2 SQIVND (reference sequence). Written as DNA, the CDR3 is TGTGCCAGTAGTATTGGACAGGGCGGCACTGAAGCTTTCTTT. It encodes CASSIGQGGTEAFF. The variable domain in full, with the rest retrieved from reference TRBV19 and TRBJ1-1, is DGGITQSPKYLFRKEGQNVTLSCEQNLNHDAMYWYRQDPGQGLRLIYYSQIVNDFQKGDIAEGYSVSREKKESFPLTVTSAQKNPTAFYLCASSIGQGGTEAFFGQGTRLTVV.

V and J are TRBV6-5 and TRBJ2-5, with 11 nucleotides matching TRBD2. The CDR3 consists of 15 residues. Per germline, CDR1 MNHEY and CDR2 SVGAGI. The J segment lost 3 bases and the V segment lost 2 bases, leaving 2 bases of the junction unmatched. The CDR3 spells CASSYEGLAEETQYF. The CDR3 DNA is TGTGCCAGCAGTTACGAGGGACTAGCGGAAGAGACCCAGTACTTC.

Details on this clone: Germline is not matched at one junction end, which may reflect a read error. The rearrangement joins TRBV4-1 to TRBJ1-5, with 8 bases aligning to TRBD1. There are 16 residues in the CDR3. The germline V gene has CDR1 MGHRA and CDR2 YSYEKL. The CDR3 DNA is TGCGCCAGCAGCCAAGTTTCCCTGACAGGGGCTGAGCCCCAGAATTTT. Translating gives CASSQVSLTGAEPQNF.

Note on this clone: Additional DNA sequences in this sample encode the identical CDR3. This chain connects TRBV6-1 to TRBJ2-3, with TRBD2 matching over 12 bases. This CDR3 has 17 amino acids. J lost 2 bases, V lost 3 bases, and 6 bases had no gene match. The germline gives CDR1 MNHNS, CDR2 SASEGT. As DNA, the CDR3 is TGTGCCAGCAGTGACCTAGCGGGAGGGCCTCACACAGATACGCAGTATTTT. Translation: CASSDLAGGPHTDTQYF.

The chain links TRBV7-2 to TRBJ1-2, with a possible D match to TRBD1 (5 bases). This CDR3 region has 15 residues. Trimming pared 3 bases from V and 2 bases from J, leaving 13 bases between. The germline V gene encodes CDR1 SGHTA and CDR2 FQGNSA. The CDR3 sequence: CASSFRASQNYGYTF. CDR3 nucleotides: TGTGCCAGCAGCTTCAGGGCGTCACAGAACTATGGCTACACCTTC.

The rearrangement uses TRBV7-9 and TRBJ1-3, with a possible D match to TRBD1 (6 bases). CDR1 and CDR2 from the germline V gene are SEHNR and FQNEAQ (reference sequence). Trimming stripped 4 bases from V and 0 bases from J, with 16 bases between. There are 17 residues in the CDR3. CDR3 DNA sequence: TGTGCCAGCAGCTCCACGACAGGTTACTCCTCTGGAAACACCATATATTTT. Protein: CASSSTTGYSSGNTIYF. Variable domain in full (rest from reference TRBV7-9 and TRBJ1-3): DTGVSQNPRHKITKRGQNVTFRCDPISEHNRLYWYRQTLGQGPEFLTYFQNEAQLEKSRLLSDRFSAERPKGSFSTLEIQRTEQGDSAMYLCASSSTTGYSSGNTIYFGEGSWLTVV.

The chain couples TRBV28 to TRBJ2-7; the match to TRBD2 covers 8 bases. The CDR3 is 14 residues long. Germline loops: CDR1 MDHEN, CDR2 SYDVKM. Unmatched junction bases numbered 5, after V lost 7 bases and J lost 0 bases. The CDR3 region is CASTIAGSSYEQYF. The DNA of the CDR3 is TGTGCCAGCACCATAGCGGGGAGCTCCTACGAGCAGTACTTC.

As DNA, the CDR3 is TGTGCCAGCAGCCCCGGGACACTCTACGAGCAGTACTTC. It encodes CASSPGTLYEQYF. V is TRBV6-6 and J is TRBJ2-7; D is perhaps TRBD1 (6 bases). This CDR3 is 13 amino acids long. Looked up from germline, CDR1 is MNHNY and CDR2 is SVGAGI (reference sequence). V lost 6 bases and J lost 3, with 12 bases in between.